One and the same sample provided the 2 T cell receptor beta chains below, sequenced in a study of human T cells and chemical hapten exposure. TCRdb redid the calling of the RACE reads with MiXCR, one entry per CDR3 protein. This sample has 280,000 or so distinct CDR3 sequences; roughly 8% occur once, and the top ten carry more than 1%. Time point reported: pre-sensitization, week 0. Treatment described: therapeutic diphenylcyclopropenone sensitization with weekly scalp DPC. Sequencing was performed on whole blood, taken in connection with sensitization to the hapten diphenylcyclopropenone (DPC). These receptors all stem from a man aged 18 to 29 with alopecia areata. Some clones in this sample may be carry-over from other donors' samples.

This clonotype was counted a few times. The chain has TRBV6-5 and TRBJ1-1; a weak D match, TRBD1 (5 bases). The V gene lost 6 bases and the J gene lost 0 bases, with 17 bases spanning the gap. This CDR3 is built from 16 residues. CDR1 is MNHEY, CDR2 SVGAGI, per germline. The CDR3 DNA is TGTGCCAGCAGACTCGACAGACCGTTAATGAACACTGAAGCTTTCTTT. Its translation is CASRLDRPLMNTEAFF.

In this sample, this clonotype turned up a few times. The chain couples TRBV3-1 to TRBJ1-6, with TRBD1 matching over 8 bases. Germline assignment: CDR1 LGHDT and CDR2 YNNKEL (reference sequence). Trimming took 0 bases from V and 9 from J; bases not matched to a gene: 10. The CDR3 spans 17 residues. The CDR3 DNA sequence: TGTGCCAGCAGCCAAGATATCGGAGTCAGGGGGCTTTCACCCCTCCACTTT. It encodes CASSQDIGVRGLSPLHF.